This record looks at one T cell receptor beta chain sequence and its context. Its specificity is not known. Measured with immunoSEQ multiplex PCR; TCRdb has only the in-frame clones, and not every one. The profile covers under 130,000 clones, with over 80% appearing a single time and 20% to 25% taken by the ten largest. The entry originates in a study of T cell responses to AZD1222 COVID-19 vaccine. General study results and limits: The study sampled repertoires only after the peak T cell response.

The length of the CDR3 is 13 residues. V lost 4 bases to trimming and J lost 5 bases, with 11 bases between them. The germline V gene has CDR1 LNHDA and CDR2 SQIVND (reference sequence). The chain joins TRBV19 to TRBJ2-5; TRBD1 is a possible D gene (5 bases). This sequence was found in an adult in good health. This sample comprised peripheral blood, obtained on day 0 of AZD1222 vaccination. In DNA, the CDR3 is TGTGCCAGTAGTACAACAGGTAGCGAGACCCAGTACTTC. Encoded protein: CASSTTGSETQYF.